Following are 5 T cell receptor beta chains from one sample sequenced in a study of blood T cell repertoires in COVID-19. TCRdb's table, derived via immunoSEQ multiplex PCR, lists solely in-frame clones and lacks some. The data show 300,000 to 350,000 clones, roughly 87% seen once. The sequenced sample consisted of PBMCs or T cells enriched from blood (not recorded which). Every receptor here comes from a woman aged 18 to 35 who had recovered from COVID-19.

This clone appeared a single time. CDR3 sequence: CASRVASGGGYTF. The CDR3 DNA follows: TGCGCCAGCAGGGTGGCCTCAGGCGGGGGCTACACCTTC. This chain links TRBV5-1 with TRBJ1-2; D is uncertain. Trimming removed 5 bases at V and 8 bases at J, with 16 bases between. The germline V gene encodes CDR1 SGHRS and CDR2 YFSETQ. The CDR3 is made up of 13 amino acids.

V and J are TRBV29-1 and TRBJ2-3, with TRBD2 identical over 9 bases. With 3 bases clipped from V and 6 bases from J, the junction kept 7 bases outside the gene matches. The CDR3 extends over 14 amino acids. Germline loops: CDR1 SQVTM, CDR2 ANQGSEA. This chain's CDR3 is CSVDRSGSGDTQYF. In nucleotides, the CDR3 is TGCAGCGTTGACCGTAGCGGGAGTGGGGATACGCAGTATTTT.

The chain combines TRBV21-1 with TRBJ2-7; TRBD2 was called by the table and not checked on the DNA. TRBV21-1 is a documented pseudogene. The CDR3 is 17 amino acids. CDR3 protein: CASRKSYHYLLGYEQYF. CDR3 bases: TGTGCCAGCAGGAAATCTTATCACTACTTACTAGGCTACGAGCAGTACTTC.

V gene TRBV7-3 combines with J gene TRBJ2-6; no definite D call. Trimming shortened V by 1 base and J by 4 bases, and 5 bases separated the two germline ends. The CDR3 sequence is 14 residues long. Germline CDR1 SGHTA, CDR2 FQGTGA. CDR3 nucleotides: TGTGCCAGCAGCTTAAACTACGGGGCCAACGTCCTGACTTTC. Amino acids: CASSLNYGANVLTF.

Comment on this clone: The junction and the germline gene differ at one end; a read error may be behind it. The V call is TRBV28, the J call TRBJ1-1; TRBD1 is a possible D gene (6 bases). CDR3 length equals 14 residues. Per the germline V gene, CDR1 is MDHEN and CDR2 is SYDVKM. CDR3 protein: CASRFPGAQGEAFF. CDR3 bases: TGTGCCAGCCGTTTTCCAGGGGCGCAGGGTGAAGCTTTCTTT.